This T cell receptor (beta chain) was sequenced for a study of blood T cell repertoires in COVID-19. In the study overall: The origin of the acute and convalescent COVID-19 samples was the United States, Italy and Spain. PBMCs, B-cell-depleted T cells, or T cells were the source of the cDNA or gDNA that made up the material.

The CDR3 has 14 residues. Germline assignment: CDR1 LNHDA and CDR2 SQIVND (reference sequence). V lost 3 bases to trimming and J lost 1 base; unmatched junction nucleotides: 0. The repertoire was sequenced with immunoSEQ multiplex PCR; TCRdb's copy has only in-frame clones and lacks some. The sample yields a few hundred thousand clones, roughly 86% seen once. Participants reported their clinical history, and cohort assignment relied on those reports. Within the 2 weeks before study entry, each person in the exposed group met a COVID-19 case. Input material: PBMCs or T cells enriched from blood (not recorded which). V and J are TRBV19 and TRBJ2-3, with TRBD2 identical over 8 bases. The TCR was taken from a woman between 50 and 59 years old who had been exposed to COVID-19. In DNA form, the CDR3 reads TGTGCCAGTAGTATCGGGGGGGGCACAGATACGCAGTATTTT. As protein: CASSIGGGTDTQYF.